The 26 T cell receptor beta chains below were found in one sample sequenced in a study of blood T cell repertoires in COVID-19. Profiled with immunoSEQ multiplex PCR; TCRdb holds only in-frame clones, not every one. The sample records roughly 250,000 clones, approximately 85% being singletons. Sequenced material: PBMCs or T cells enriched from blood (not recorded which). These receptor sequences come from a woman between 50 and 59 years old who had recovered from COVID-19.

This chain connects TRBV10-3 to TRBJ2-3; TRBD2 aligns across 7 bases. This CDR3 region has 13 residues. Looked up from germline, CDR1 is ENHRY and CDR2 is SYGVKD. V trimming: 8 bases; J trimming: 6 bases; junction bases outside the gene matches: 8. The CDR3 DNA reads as TGTGCCATCTCGGGGGGAGCGGGTGATACGCAGTATTTT. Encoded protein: CAISGGAGDTQYF.

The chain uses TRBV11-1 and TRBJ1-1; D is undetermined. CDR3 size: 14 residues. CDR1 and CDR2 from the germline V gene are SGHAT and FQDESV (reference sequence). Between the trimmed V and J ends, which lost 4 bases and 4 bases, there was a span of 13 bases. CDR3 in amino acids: CASSSFPRVTEAFF. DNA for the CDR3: TGTGCCAGCAGCTCTTTTCCACGAGTCACTGAAGCTTTCTTT.

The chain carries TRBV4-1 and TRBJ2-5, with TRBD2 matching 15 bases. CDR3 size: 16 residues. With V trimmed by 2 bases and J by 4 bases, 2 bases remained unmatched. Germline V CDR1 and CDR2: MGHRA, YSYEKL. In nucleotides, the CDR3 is TGCGCCAGCAGCCAACTGGGACTAGCGGGAGGAGAGACCCAGTACTTC. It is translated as CASSQLGLAGGETQYF.

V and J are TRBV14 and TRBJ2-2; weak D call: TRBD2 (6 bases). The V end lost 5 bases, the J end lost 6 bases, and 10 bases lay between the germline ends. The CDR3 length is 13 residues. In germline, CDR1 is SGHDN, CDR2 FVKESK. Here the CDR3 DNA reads TGTGCCAGCAGCTGGCGGGGTGCCGGGGAGCTGTTTTTT. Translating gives CASSWRGAGELFF.

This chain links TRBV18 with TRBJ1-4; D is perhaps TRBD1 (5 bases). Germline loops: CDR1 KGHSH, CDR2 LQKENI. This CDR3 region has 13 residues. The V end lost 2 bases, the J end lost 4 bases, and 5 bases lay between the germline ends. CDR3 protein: CASSPDSNEKLFF. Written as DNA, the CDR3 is TGTGCCAGCTCACCAGACAGTAATGAAAAACTGTTTTTT.

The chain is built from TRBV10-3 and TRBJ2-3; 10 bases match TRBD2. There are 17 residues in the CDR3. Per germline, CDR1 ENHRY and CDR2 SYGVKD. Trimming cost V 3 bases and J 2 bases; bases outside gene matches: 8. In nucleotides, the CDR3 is TGTGCCATCAGTGACCTATTAGCGGGAGGCCTCACAGATACGCAGTATTTT. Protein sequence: CAISDLLAGGLTDTQYF.

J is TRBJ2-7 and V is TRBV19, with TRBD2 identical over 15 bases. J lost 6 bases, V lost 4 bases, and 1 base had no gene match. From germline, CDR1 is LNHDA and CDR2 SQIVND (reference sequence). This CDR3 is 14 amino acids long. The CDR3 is CASSRGLAGGEQYF. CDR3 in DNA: TGTGCCAGTAGTAGGGGACTAGCGGGAGGCGAGCAGTACTTC.

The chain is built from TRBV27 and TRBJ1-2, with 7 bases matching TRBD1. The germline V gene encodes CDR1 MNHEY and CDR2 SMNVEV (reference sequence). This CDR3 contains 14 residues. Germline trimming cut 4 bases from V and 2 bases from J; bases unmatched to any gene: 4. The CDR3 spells CASSWGQINYGYTF. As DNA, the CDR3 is TGTGCCAGCAGTTGGGGACAGATAAACTATGGCTACACCTTC.

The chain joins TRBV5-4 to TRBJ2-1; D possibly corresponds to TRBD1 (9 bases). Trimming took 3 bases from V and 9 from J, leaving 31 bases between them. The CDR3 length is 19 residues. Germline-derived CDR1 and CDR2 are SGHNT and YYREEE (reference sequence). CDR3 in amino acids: CASSSNRGLIAGSLGEQFF. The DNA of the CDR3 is TGTGCCAGCAGCTCGAACAGGGGGCTGATAGCGGGAAGTCTTGGTGAGCAGTTCTTC.

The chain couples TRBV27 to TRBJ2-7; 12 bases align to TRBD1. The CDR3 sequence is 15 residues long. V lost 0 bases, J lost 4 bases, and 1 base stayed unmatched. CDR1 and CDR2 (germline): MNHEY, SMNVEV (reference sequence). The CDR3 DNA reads TGTGCCAGCAGTTTATCGGGACAGGGGGCATACGAGCAGTACTTC. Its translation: CASSLSGQGAYEQYF.

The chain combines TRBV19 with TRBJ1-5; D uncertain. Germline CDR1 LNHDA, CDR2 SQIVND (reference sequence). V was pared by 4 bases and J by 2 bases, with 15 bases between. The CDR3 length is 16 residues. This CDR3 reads CASSTLQDYGNQPQHF. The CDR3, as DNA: TGTGCCAGTAGTACGCTTCAGGATTATGGCAATCAGCCCCAGCATTTT. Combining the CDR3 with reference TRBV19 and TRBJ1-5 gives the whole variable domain DGGITQSPKYLFRKEGQNVTLSCEQNLNHDAMYWYRQDPGQGLRLIYYSQIVNDFQKGDIAEGYSVSREKKESFPLTVTSAQKNPTAFYLCASSTLQDYGNQPQHFGDGTRLSIL.

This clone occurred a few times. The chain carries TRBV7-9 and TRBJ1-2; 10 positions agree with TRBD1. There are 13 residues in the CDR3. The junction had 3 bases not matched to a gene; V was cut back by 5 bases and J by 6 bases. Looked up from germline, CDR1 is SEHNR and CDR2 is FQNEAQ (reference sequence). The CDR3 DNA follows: TGTGCCAGCAGCCGGGACAGGGGAAATGGCTACACCTTC. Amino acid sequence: CASSRDRGNGYTF.

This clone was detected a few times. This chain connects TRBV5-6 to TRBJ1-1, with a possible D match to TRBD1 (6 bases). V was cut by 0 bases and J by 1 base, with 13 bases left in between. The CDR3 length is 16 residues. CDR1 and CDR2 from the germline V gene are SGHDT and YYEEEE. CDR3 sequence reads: CASSLGGARGNTEAFF. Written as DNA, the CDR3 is TGTGCCAGCAGCTTGGGAGGGGCCAGGGGGAACACTGAAGCTTTCTTT.

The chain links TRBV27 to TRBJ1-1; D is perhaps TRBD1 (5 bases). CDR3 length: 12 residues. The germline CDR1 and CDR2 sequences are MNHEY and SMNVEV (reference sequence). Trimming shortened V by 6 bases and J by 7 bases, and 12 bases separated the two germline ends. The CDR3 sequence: CASRFQGGEAFF. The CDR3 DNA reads TGTGCCAGCAGATTCCAGGGAGGTGAAGCTTTCTTT.

The CDR3 reads CSVATDGYTEAFF. CDR3 in DNA: TGCAGCGTAGCGACAGATGGTTACACTGAAGCTTTCTTT. V is TRBV29-1 and J is TRBJ1-1, with D possibly being TRBD1 (5 bases). CDR3 size: 13 residues. From germline, CDR1 is SQVTM and CDR2 ANQGSEA. V lost 6 bases and J 3 bases, leaving 14 bases between the germline ends.

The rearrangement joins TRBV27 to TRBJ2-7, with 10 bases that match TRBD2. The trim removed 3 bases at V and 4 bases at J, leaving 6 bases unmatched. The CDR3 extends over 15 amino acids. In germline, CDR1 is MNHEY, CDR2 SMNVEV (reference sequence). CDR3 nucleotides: TGTGCCAGCAGTTTGGCTAGCGGGAGCGGTTACGAGCAGTACTTC. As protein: CASSLASGSGYEQYF.

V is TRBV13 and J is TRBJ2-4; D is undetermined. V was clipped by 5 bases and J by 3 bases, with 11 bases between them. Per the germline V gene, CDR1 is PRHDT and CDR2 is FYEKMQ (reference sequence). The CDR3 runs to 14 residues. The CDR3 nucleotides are TGTGCCAGCAGCCCCCCAACTCTCAAAAACATTCAGTACTTC. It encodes CASSPPTLKNIQYF.

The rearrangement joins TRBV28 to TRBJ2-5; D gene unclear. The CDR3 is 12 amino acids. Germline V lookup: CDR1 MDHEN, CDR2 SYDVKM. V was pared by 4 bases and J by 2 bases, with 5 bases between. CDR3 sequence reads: CASSSLQETQYF. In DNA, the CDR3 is TGTGCCAGCAGTTCCCTACAAGAGACCCAGTACTTC.

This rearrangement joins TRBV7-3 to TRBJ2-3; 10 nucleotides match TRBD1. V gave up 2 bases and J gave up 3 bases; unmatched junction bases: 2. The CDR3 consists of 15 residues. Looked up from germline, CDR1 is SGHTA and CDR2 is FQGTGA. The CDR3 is CASSLGGQGTDTQYF. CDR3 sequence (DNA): TGTGCCAGCAGCTTAGGGGGACAGGGGACAGATACGCAGTATTTT.

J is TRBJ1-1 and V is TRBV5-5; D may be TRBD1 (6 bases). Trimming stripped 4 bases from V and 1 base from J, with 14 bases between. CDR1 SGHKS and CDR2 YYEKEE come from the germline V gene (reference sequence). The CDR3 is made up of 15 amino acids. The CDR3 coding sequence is TGTGCCAGCAGCCTCCTCGGACAGTCGAACACTGAAGCTTTCTTT. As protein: CASSLLGQSNTEAFF.

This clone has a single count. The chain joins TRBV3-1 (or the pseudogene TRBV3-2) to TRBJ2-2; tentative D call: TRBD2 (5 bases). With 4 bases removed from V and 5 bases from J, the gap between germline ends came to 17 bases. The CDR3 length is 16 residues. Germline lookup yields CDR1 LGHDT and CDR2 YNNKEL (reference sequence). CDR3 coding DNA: TGTGCCAGCAGCCCCGTAAGGCCGTCGGGGACCGGGGAGCTGTTTTTT. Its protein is CASSPVRPSGTGELFF.

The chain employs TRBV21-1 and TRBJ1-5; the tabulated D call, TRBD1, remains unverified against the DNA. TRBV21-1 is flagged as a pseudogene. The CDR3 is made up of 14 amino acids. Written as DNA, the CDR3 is TGTGCCAGCAGCCATGACAGGACTAATCAGCCCCAGCATTTT. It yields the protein CASSHDRTNQPQHF.

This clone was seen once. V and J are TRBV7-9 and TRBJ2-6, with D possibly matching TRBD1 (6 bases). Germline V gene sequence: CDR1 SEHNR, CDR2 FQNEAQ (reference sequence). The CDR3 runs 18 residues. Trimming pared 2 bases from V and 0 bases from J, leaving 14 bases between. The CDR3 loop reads CASSLSTGWGSGANVLTF. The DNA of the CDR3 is TGTGCCAGCAGCTTAAGTACAGGGTGGGGCTCTGGGGCCAACGTCCTGACTTTC.

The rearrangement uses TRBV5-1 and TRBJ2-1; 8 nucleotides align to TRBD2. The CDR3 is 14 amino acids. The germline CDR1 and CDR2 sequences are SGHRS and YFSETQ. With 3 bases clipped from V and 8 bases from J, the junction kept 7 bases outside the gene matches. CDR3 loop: CASSSGTSRYEQFF. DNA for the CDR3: TGCGCCAGCAGCTCCGGGACTAGTCGGTATGAGCAGTTCTTC.

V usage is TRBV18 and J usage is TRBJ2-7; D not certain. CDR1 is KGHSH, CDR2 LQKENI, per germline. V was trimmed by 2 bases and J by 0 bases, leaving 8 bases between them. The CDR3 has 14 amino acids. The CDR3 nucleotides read TGTGCCAGCTCACCAAGTCAGTCCTCCTACGAGCAGTACTTC. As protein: CASSPSQSSYEQYF.

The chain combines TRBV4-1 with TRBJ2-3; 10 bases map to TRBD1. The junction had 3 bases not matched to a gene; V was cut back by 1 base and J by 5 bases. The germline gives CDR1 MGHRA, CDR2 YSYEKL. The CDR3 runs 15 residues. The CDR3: CASSQVGTGVDTQYF. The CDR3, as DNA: TGCGCCAGCAGCCAAGTTGGGACAGGGGTAGATACGCAGTATTTT.